This T cell receptor (beta chain) emerged from a study of radiotherapy plus CTLA-4 blockade in lung cancer. Profiling relied on immunoSEQ multiplex PCR, and the TCRdb table lists in-frame clones only, not all of them. The sample has tens of thousands of clones, roughly 78% seen once. This clone has a single count. J was trimmed by 8 bases and V by 7 bases; bases with no gene match: 9. Per the germline V gene, CDR1 is MNHNS and CDR2 is SASEGT. The CDR3 extends over 14 amino acids. The TCR originated in a human donor with non-small cell lung cancer who had a complete response to radiotherapy plus ipilimumab. The rearrangement uses TRBV6-1 and TRBJ1-5; 9 bases line up with TRBD1. The sample in question was peripheral blood, obtained from a patient treated with radiotherapy plus ipilimumab. CDR3 nucleotides: TGTGCCAGCATGATGGGACAGGGCTTCAAGCCCCAGCATTTT. It codes for CASMMGQGFKPQHF.